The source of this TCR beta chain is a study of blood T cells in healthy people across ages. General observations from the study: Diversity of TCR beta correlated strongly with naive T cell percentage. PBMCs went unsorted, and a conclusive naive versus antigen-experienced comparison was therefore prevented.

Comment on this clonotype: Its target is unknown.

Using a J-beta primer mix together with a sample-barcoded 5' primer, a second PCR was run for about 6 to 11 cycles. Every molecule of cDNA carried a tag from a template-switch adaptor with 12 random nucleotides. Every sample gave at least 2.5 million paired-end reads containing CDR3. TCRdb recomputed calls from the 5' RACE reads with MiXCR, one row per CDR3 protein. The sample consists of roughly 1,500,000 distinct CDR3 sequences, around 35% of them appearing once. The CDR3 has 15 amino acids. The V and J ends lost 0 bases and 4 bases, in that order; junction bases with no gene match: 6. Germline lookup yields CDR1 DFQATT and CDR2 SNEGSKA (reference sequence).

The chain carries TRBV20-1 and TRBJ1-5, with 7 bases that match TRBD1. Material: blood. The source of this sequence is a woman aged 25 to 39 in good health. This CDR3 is CSARDRGTANQPQHF. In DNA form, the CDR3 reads TGCAGTGCTAGAGATCGGGGGACAGCGAATCAGCCCCAGCATTTT.